The sequence of this T cell receptor beta chain was determined in a study of cytomegalovirus exposure and HLA in healthy donors. Regarding the study as a whole: Accurate predictions that matched the HLA-A and HLA-B alleles of most subjects were reportedly made from TCR beta sequences. The authors confirmed in vitro that a few CMV-associated chains were specific for CMV antigens.

This clone was picked up a small number of times. What it binds is not known. The CDR3 covers 13 residues. CDR1 and CDR2 (germline): SEHNR, FQNEAQ (reference sequence). Trimming removed 3 bases from V and 4 bases from J, with 10 bases in between. 60 Vbeta and 13 Jbeta primers were used in PCR. Profiled with immunoSEQ multiplex PCR; TCRdb holds only in-frame clones, not every one. The table includes about 120,000 clones, about 76% detected once. This receptor was identified in a woman younger than 45 in good health and CMV-seronegative. The sequencing input was PBMCs. The rearrangement joins TRBV7-9 to TRBJ2-7; D is possibly TRBD2 (6 bases). The CDR3 DNA follows: TGTGCCAGCAGCTTCGGGGGAGAATACGAGCAGTACTTC. Translating gives CASSFGGEYEQYF.